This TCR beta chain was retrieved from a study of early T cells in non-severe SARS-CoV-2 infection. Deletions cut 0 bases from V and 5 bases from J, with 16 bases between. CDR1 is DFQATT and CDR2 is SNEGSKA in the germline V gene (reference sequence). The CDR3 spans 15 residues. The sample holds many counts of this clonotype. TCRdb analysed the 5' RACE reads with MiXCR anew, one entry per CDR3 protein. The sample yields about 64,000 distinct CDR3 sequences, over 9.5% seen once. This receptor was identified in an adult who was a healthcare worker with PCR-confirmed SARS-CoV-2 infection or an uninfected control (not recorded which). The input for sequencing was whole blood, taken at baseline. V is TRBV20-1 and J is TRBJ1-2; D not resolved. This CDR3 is CSARDRVGWEYGYTF. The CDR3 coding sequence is TGCAGTGCTAGAGATCGCGTGGGTTGGGAGTATGGCTACACCTTC.